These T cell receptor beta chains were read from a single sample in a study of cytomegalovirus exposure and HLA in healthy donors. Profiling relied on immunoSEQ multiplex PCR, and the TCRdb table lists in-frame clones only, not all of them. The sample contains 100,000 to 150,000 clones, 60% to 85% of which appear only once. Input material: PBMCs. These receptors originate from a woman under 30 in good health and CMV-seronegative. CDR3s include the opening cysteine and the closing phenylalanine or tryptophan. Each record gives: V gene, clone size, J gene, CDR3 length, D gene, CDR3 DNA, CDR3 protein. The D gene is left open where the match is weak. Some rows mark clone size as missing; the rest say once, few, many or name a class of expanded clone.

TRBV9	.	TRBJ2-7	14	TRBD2	TGTGCCAGCAGCGAAACTAGCGGGATAGGCGAGCAGTACTTC	CASSETSGIGEQYF
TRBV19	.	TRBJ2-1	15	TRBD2	TGTGCCAGTAGTCAGAGACTAGCAGTTTACAATGAGCAGTTCTTC	CASSQRLAVYNEQFF
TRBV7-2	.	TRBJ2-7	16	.	TGTGCCAGCAGCTCAACTTCCGGGTTCCCCTCCTACGAGCAGTACTTC	CASSSTSGFPSYEQYF
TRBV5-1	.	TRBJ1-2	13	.	TGCGCCAGCAGCTTGGGACAGAACTATGGCTACACCTTC	CASSLGQNYGYTF
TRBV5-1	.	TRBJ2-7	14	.	TGCGCCAGCAGCTTGGATCTAGCGTTCTACGAGCAGTACTTC	CASSLDLAFYEQYF
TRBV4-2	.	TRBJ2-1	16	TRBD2	TGTGCCAGCAGCCAAGGGCTGGGACTAGCGGGAGATGAGCAGTTCTTC	CASSQGLGLAGDEQFF
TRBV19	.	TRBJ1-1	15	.	TGTGCCAGTAGCCCTAATCCAGGGGCTGGGGCTGAAGCTTTCTTT	CASSPNPGAGAEAFF
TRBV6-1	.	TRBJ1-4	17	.	TGTGTCAGCAGTGGCGGGGCGGGGGCGTACACTAATGAAAAACTGTTTTTT	CVSSGGAGAYTNEKLFF
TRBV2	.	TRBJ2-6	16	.	TGTGCCAGCAGTCAGCGGGCCGCCTCTGGGGCCAACGTCCTGACTTTC	CASSQRAASGANVLTF
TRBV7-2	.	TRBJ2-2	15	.	TGTGCCAGCAGCTTAGAGGGAAGGGGCACCGGGGAGCTGTTTTTT	CASSLEGRGTGELFF
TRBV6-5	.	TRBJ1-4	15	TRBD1	TGTGCCAGCAGTTCCTCGGGGCAGGGGGATGAAAAACTGTTTTTT	CASSSSGQGDEKLFF
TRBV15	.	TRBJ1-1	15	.	TGTGCCACCAGCAGGGAGCCGGTGGGTGACACTGAAGCTTTCTTT	CATSREPVGDTEAFF
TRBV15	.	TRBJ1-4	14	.	TGTGCCACCAGCAGTTCCCGGGAGGGTGAAAAACTGTTTTTT	CATSSSREGEKLFF
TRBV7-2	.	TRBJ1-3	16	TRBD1	TGTGCCAGCAGCTCTACAGGGGGTTGGTCTGGAAACACCATATATTTT	CASSSTGGWSGNTIYF
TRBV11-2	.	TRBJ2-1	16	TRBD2	TGTGCCAGCAGCTTACTAGCGGGAGGGCCGTACGCTGAGCAGTTCTTC	CASSLLAGGPYAEQFF
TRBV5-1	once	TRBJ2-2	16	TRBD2	TGCGCCAGCAGCTTTCTAGCGGGAGGCCCCACCGGGGAGCTGTTTTTT	CASSFLAGGPTGELFF
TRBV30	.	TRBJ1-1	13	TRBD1	TGTGCCTGGAGAGACACAGGGGACACTGAAGCTTTCTTT	CAWRDTGDTEAFF
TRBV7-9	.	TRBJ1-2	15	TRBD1	TGTGCCAGCAGCTCATCGGGACAGGCCAACTATGGCTACACCTTC	CASSSSGQANYGYTF
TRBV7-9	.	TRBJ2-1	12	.	TGTGCTAGCCCCAGCGGCGAGAATGAGCAGTTCTTC	CASPSGENEQFF
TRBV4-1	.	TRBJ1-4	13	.	TGCGCCAGCAGCCACGTAACGGGTGAAAAACTGTTTTTT	CASSHVTGEKLFF
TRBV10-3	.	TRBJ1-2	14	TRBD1	TGTGCCATCAGTGAGGCGGGACAGGGAGGTGGCTACACCTTC	CAISEAGQGGGYTF
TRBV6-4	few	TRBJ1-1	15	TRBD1	TGTGCCAGCAGTGACTCTCCAACAGGGGGCACTGAAGCTTTCTTT	CASSDSPTGGTEAFF
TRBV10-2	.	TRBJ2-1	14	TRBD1	TGCGCCAGCAGTGAAAAAAGGGGGCAGGATGAGCAGTTCTTC	CASSEKRGQDEQFF
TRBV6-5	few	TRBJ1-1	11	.	TGTGCCAGCAGTTCGGACAGTGAAGCTTTCTTT	CASSSDSEAFF
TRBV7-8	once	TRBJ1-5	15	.	TGTGCCAGCAGCCGAGTCCTGAGAAATAATCAGCCCCAGCATTTT	CASSRVLRNNQPQHF
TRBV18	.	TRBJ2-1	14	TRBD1	TGTGCCAGCTCTGTCCTACAGGGGTACAATGAGCAGTTCTTC	CASSVLQGYNEQFF
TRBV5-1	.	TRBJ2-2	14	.	TGCGCCAGCAGCTTGGGACTAACCGCCGGGGAGCTGTTTTTT	CASSLGLTAGELFF
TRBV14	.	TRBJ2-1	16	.	TGTGCCAGCAGCCAGGGCGGGACTCCACCCTACAATGAGCAGTTCTTC	CASSQGGTPPYNEQFF
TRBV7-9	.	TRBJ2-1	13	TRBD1	TGTGCCAGCAGCTTAAGGGGACAGGGCTTCCAGTTCTTC	CASSLRGQGFQFF
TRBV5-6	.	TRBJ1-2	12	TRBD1	TGTGCCAGCAGCCCTGGGACAGATGGCTACACCTTC	CASSPGTDGYTF
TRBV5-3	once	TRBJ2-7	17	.	TGTGCCAGAAGCATCCTTAGCGGCCTAACAACTTGGGGCGAGCAGTACTTC	CARSILSGLTTWGEQYF